A single sample is the source of the 21 T cell receptor beta chains below, sequenced in a study of Graves' ophthalmopathy and Graves' hyperthyroidism. Amplification from RNA transcripts yielded the TCR beta CDR3 regions. After a first-round RT-PCR with HTBI primers, a second-round multiplex PCR was run. TCRdb redid the calling of the multiplex PCR reads with MiXCR, one entry per CDR3 protein. Among approximately 700,000 distinct CDR3 sequences, roughly 39% were seen once, and the ten largest hold around 3%. The specimen was peripheral blood. All receptors derive from an adult man with Graves' ophthalmopathy.

This clonotype was observed at least ten times. V is TRBV12-3 or TRBV12-4 and J is TRBJ1-4, with D maybe TRBD1 (5 bases). Trimming took 6 bases from V and 3 from J, leaving 14 bases between them. This CDR3 comprises 15 residues. The CDR3, as DNA: TGTGCCAGCAGCCCAGGGAGGGGAGCTAATGAAAAACTGTTTTTT. This sequence encodes CASSPGRGANEKLFF.

The genes are TRBV4-1 and TRBJ2-5; D is uncertain. The CDR3 contains 12 residues. V dropped 2 bases and J dropped 7 bases, with 8 bases sitting between them. Per germline, CDR1 MGHRA and CDR2 YSYEKL. In nucleotides, the CDR3 is TGCGCCAGCAGCCAACCCCTGGGGACCCAGTACTTC. The encoded protein is CASSQPLGTQYF.

The chain employs TRBV29-1 and TRBJ2-2, with TRBD2 matching 10 bases. Germline CDR1 SQVTM, CDR2 ANQGSEA. V lost 7 bases to trimming and J lost 8 bases; unmatched junction nucleotides: 4. This CDR3 contains 12 residues. The CDR3 sequence: CSGTSGTGELFF. The CDR3 nucleotides are TGCAGCGGAACTAGCGGGACGGGGGAGCTGTTTTTT.

This clonotype has just one count. The chain uses TRBV10-3 and TRBJ2-5, with 8 nucleotides matching TRBD2. CDR1 and CDR2 (germline): ENHRY, SYGVKD. This CDR3 spans 12 amino acids. V was pared by 8 bases and J by 5 bases, with 4 bases of the junction left unmatched. CDR3 sequence: CAIGSGGETQYF. The DNA for the CDR3 is TGTGCCATCGGATCGGGAGGGGAGACCCAGTACTTC.

This clonotype has a count of ten or more. The gene calls are TRBV7-2 and TRBJ2-7, with D hard to call. Per the germline V gene, CDR1 is SGHTA and CDR2 is FQGNSA. There are 16 residues in the CDR3. The V gene lost 3 bases and the J gene lost 2 bases, with 17 bases spanning the gap. The CDR3 loop is CASSFGSAGSTYEQYF. CDR3 coding DNA: TGTGCCAGCAGCTTTGGTTCGGCCGGGTCCACCTACGAGCAGTACTTC.

CDR3 coding DNA: TGTGCCACAGGGACAGGGAACTATGGCTACACCTTC. Its translation is CATGTGNYGYTF. The chain recombines TRBV2 with TRBJ1-2; the match to TRBD1 covers 9 bases. Germline V gives CDR1 SNHLY, CDR2 FYNNEI. V trimming: 10 bases; J trimming: 2 bases; junction bases outside the gene matches: 2. The length of the CDR3 is 12 residues. Drawing the rest from reference TRBV2 and TRBJ1-2, the complete variable domain is EPEVTQTPSHQVTQMGQEVILRCVPISNHLYFYWYRQILGQKVEFLVSFYNNEISEKSEIFDDQFSVERPDGSNFTLKIRSTKLEDSAMYFCATGTGNYGYTFGSGTRLTVV.

The chain links TRBV20-1 to TRBJ2-5; D remains unclear. Germline V gives CDR1 DFQATT, CDR2 SNEGSKA (reference sequence). The CDR3 is 12 amino acids. The V end was cut by 3 bases, the J end by 7 bases, with 12 bases between. CDR3 amino acids: CSASPTLGTQYF. The CDR3 DNA reads as TGCAGTGCTAGTCCCACTCTTGGGACCCAGTACTTC.

Remarks on this clonotype: At one boundary the junction diverges from the germline segment, which might be a read error. This chain uses TRBV7-8 with TRBJ2-2, with D possibly being TRBD2 (5 bases). The CDR3 is made up of 14 amino acids. Germline lookup yields CDR1 SGHVS and CDR2 FQNEAQ. The CDR3 reads CASSLGLENGELSF. The CDR3 region has the DNA TGTGCCAGCAGCTTAGGTCTAGAAAACGGGGAGCTGTCTTTT.

For this clonotype: A much larger clonotype is one base distant, so this may be a read error. V gene TRBV10-3 combines with J gene TRBJ2-7; 8 bases map to TRBD1. Germline loops: CDR1 ENHRY, CDR2 SYGVKD. This CDR3 is 13 amino acids long. Trimming at V came to 10 bases and at J to 5 bases, leaving 10 bases not matched to a gene. CDR3 nucleotide sequence: TGTGCCAGCAGGACCAGGACAGGGCACGAGCAGTACTTC. Its protein is CASRTRTGHEQYF.

This clonotype was seen repeatedly, ten times or more. A junction end diverges from the germline sequence, so it may reflect a read error. The chain is built from TRBV10-3 and TRBJ1-1; D perhaps matches TRBD1 (6 bases). This CDR3 is 14 amino acids long. Germline CDR1 reads ENHRY; CDR2 reads SYGVKD. CDR3 nucleotide sequence: TGTGCCAGCAGTGAGGGGGTTCTGAACACTGAAGCTTTCTTT. Its translation: CASSEGVLNTEAFF.

This clonotype was recorded at least ten times. This sequence joins TRBV14 and TRBJ1-5, with D hard to call. V gave up 6 bases and J gave up 7 bases, with 7 bases separating them. Germline V lookup: CDR1 SGHDN, CDR2 FVKESK. The CDR3 contains 11 residues. CDR3 DNA: TGTGCCAGCAGATTCAACCAGCCCCAGCATTTT. Amino acid sequence: CASRFNQPQHF.

This clonotype came up many times. J is TRBJ1-2 and V is TRBV29-1; TRBD1 matches 8 bases. The CDR3 contains 13 residues. The germline V gene encodes CDR1 SQVTM and CDR2 ANQGSEA. J gave up 2 bases and V 5 bases, and 4 bases lay outside the gene matches. The CDR3: CSVHGQGNYGYTF. In nucleotides, the CDR3 is TGCAGCGTTCATGGACAGGGCAACTATGGCTACACCTTC.

V and J are TRBV20-1 and TRBJ2-7; the D gene could be TRBD1 or TRBD2 (6 bases each). The germline CDR1 and CDR2 sequences are DFQATT and SNEGSKA (reference sequence). Trimming removed 5 bases at V and 6 bases at J, with 11 bases between. The CDR3 spans 11 residues. The CDR3 here is CSAPRGLEQYF. In nucleotides, the CDR3 is TGCAGTGCTCCCAGGGGACTCGAGCAGTACTTC.

This clonotype was found once. The V and J genes are TRBV20-1 and TRBJ2-7; 7 nucleotides align to TRBD2. V lost 5 bases, J lost 4 bases, and 11 bases stayed unmatched. Germline values: CDR1 DFQATT, CDR2 SNEGSKA (reference sequence). The CDR3 length is 14 residues. The CDR3 here is CSAGQAGVSYEQYF. The CDR3 region has the DNA TGCAGTGCTGGCCAGGCGGGAGTATCGTACGAGCAGTACTTC.

The chain carries TRBV10-3 and TRBJ2-7, with D tentatively TRBD1 (7 bases). CDR3 length: 14 residues. Looked up from germline, CDR1 is ENHRY and CDR2 is SYGVKD. Trimming took 10 bases from V and 6 from J, leaving 22 bases between them. DNA for the CDR3: TGTGCCAGCAACACAGTGAACAGGGGAGGCGAGCAGTACTTC. Encoded protein: CASNTVNRGGEQYF.

This clonotype came up a few times. The V and J genes are TRBV6-2 or TRBV6-3 and TRBJ2-7, with 10 bases lining up with TRBD1. This CDR3 comprises 14 residues. The V gene's germline CDR1 is MNHEY and CDR2 SVGEGT. V lost 9 bases and J lost 5; bases outside the gene matches: 10. CDR3 sequence: CARPPGTGDDEQYF. As DNA, the CDR3 is TGTGCCAGGCCGCCCGGGACAGGGGATGACGAGCAGTACTTC.

The chain carries TRBV25-1 and TRBJ1-2; possible D gene TRBD1, 5 bases. V lost 6 bases to trimming and J lost 3 bases, with 11 bases between them. This CDR3 is 13 amino acids long. Germline CDR1 is MGHDK and CDR2 is SYGVNS. The CDR3 spells CASRGVGDYGYTF. The CDR3 DNA sequence: TGTGCCAGCAGGGGGGTTGGAGACTATGGCTACACCTTC.

The CDR3 DNA reads as TGTGCCACCAGCAGCTCAGGGGATCAGCCCCAGCATTTT. Protein: CATSSSGDQPQHF. This chain uses TRBV15 with TRBJ1-5, with D tentatively TRBD1 (6 bases). The CDR3 spans 13 residues. The ends were cut back, 3 bases at V and 5 bases at J, with 8 bases in the middle. CDR1 and CDR2 from the germline V gene are LNHNV and YYDKDF (reference sequence).

The rearrangement links TRBV19 to TRBJ2-5; 8 nucleotides align to TRBD1. The CDR3 is 18 amino acids. Unmatched junction bases numbered 17, after V lost 5 bases and J lost 3 bases. Looked up from germline, CDR1 is LNHDA and CDR2 is SQIVND (reference sequence). In DNA, the CDR3 is TGTGCCAGTAGTTCCCAGGGGGCGGGAATCGGACTGAAAGAGACCCAGTACTTC. Its protein is CASSSQGAGIGLKETQYF.

This clonotype was detected ten times or more. The chain couples TRBV29-1 to TRBJ2-5; D is perhaps TRBD1 (5 bases). This CDR3 comprises 15 residues. CDR1 is SQVTM, CDR2 ANQGSEA, per germline. Between the trimmed V and J ends, which lost 1 base and 5 bases, there was a span of 17 bases. The CDR3 sequence: CSVEGGRATFETQYF. DNA for the CDR3: TGCAGCGTTGAAGGAGGCAGGGCTACCTTCGAGACCCAGTACTTC.

This clonotype was recorded at least ten times. The chain combines TRBV7-6 with TRBJ2-5; D is unclear. Between the trimmed V and J ends, which lost 2 bases and 5 bases, there was a span of 15 bases. The CDR3 covers 15 residues. CDR1 and CDR2 from the germline V gene are SGHVS and FNYEAQ. For the CDR3, the DNA is TGTGCCAGCAGCTTAAGTGAAACGGCACGGGAGACCCAGTACTTC. Translating it yields CASSLSETARETQYF.